The entry that follows covers one T cell receptor (beta chain) sequence. The data stem from a study of control samples from healthy donors and cancer patients. Profiling relied on immunoSEQ multiplex PCR, and the TCRdb table lists in-frame clones only, not all of them. The table includes fewer than 200,000 clones, approximately 90% detected once. The CDR3 runs to 13 residues. V lost 6 bases and J 8 bases, leaving 16 bases between the germline ends. Per germline, CDR1 KGHSH and CDR2 LQKENI. This TCR derives from a man aged 25-45 years in good health. J is TRBJ1-2 and V is TRBV18; a possible D gene is TRBD1 (5 bases). The sample consisted of blood. The CDR3 sequence is CASSRDLRGGYTF. CDR3 coding DNA: TGTGCCAGCTCTCGGGACTTACGGGGAGGCTACACCTTC.